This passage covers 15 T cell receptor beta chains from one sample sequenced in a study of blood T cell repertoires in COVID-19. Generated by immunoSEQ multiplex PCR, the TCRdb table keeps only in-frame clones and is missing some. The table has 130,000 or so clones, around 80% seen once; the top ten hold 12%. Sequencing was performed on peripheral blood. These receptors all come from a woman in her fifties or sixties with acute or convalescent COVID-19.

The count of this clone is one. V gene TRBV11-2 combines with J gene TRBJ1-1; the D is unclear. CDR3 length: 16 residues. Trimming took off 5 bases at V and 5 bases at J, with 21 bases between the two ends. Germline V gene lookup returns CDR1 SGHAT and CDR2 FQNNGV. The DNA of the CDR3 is TGTGCCAGCAGCCCCTGGCTGGGAAGGAGGAGAACTGAAGCTTTCTTT. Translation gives CASSPWLGRRRTEAFF.

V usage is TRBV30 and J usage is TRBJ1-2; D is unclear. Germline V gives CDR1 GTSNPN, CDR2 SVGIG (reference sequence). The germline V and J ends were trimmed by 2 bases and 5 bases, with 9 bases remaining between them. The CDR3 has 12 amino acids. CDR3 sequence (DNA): TGTGCCTGGAGTCCTGCACGGTATGGCTACACCTTC. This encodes CAWSPARYGYTF.

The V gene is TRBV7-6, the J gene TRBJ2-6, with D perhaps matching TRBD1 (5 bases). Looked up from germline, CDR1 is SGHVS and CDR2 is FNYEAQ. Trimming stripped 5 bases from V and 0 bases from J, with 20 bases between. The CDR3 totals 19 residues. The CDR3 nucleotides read TGTGCCAGCAGCCCAATGAGCCGCTGGGGCATCTCTGGGGCCAACGTCCTGACTTTC. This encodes CASSPMSRWGISGANVLTF.

CDR3 nucleotide sequence: TGTGCCAGCAGCACTTCGGGAGGGCTAAACACTGAAGCTTTCTTT. The encoded protein is CASSTSGGLNTEAFF. The chain links TRBV27 to TRBJ1-1; no firm D call. CDR1 and CDR2 (germline): MNHEY, SMNVEV (reference sequence). This CDR3 region has 15 residues. With 6 bases removed from V and 2 bases from J, the gap between germline ends came to 16 bases.

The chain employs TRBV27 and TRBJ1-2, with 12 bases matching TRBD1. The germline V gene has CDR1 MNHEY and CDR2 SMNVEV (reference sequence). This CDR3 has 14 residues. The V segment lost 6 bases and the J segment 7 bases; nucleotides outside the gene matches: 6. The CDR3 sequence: CASSLGQGARGYTF. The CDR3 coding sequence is TGTGCCAGCAGCTTGGGACAGGGGGCGCGTGGCTACACCTTC.

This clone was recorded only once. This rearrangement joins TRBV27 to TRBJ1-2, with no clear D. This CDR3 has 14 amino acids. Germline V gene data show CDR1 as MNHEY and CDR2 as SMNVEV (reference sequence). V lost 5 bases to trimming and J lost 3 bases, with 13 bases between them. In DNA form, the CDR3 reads TGTGCCAGCAGTCCTCCCGCGGGGTACTATGGCTACACCTTC. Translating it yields CASSPPAGYYGYTF.

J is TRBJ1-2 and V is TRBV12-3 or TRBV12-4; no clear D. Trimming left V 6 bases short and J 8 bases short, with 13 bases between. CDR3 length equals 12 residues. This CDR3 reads CASSSAGHGYTF. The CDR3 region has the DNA TGTGCCAGCAGCTCCGCGGGCCACGGCTACACCTTC.

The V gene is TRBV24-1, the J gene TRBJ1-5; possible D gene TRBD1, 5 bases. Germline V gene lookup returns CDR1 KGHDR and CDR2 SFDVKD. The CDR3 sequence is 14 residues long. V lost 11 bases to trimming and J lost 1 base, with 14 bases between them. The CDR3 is CAIGRGGSNQPQHF. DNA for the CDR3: TGTGCCATCGGAAGGGGAGGAAGCAATCAGCCCCAGCATTTT.

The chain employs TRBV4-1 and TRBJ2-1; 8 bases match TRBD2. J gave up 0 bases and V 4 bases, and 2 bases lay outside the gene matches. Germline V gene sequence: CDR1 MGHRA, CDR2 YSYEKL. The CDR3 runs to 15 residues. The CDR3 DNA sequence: TGCGCCAGCAGCCTCAGCGGGGGCTCCTACAATGAGCAGTTCTTC. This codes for CASSLSGGSYNEQFF.

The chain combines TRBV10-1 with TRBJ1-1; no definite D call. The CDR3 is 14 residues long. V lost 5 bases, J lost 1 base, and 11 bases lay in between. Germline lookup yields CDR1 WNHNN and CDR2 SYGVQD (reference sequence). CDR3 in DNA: TGCGCCAGCAGTCGGGGAATGCAGAACACTGAAGCTTTCTTT. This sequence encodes CASSRGMQNTEAFF.

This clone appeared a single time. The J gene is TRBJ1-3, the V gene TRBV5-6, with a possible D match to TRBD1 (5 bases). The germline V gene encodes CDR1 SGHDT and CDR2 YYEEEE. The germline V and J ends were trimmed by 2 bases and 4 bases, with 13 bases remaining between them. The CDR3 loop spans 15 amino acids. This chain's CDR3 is CASSLGVAAGNTIYF. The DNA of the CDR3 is TGTGCCAGCAGCTTAGGGGTGGCAGCGGGAAACACCATATATTTT.

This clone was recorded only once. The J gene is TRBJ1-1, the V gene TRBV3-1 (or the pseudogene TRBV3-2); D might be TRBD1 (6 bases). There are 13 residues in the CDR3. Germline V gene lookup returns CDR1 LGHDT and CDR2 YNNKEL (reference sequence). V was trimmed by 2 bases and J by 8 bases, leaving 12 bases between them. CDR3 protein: CASSQTRTAEAFF. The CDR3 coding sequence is TGTGCCAGCAGCCAAACGAGGACAGCAGAAGCTTTCTTT.

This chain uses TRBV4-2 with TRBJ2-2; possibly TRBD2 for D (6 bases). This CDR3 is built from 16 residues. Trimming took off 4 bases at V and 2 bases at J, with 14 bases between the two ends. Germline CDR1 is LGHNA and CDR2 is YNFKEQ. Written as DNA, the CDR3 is TGTGCCAGCAGCCTGCGGGACGGAGATAACACCGGGGAGCTGTTTTTT. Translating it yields CASSLRDGDNTGELFF.

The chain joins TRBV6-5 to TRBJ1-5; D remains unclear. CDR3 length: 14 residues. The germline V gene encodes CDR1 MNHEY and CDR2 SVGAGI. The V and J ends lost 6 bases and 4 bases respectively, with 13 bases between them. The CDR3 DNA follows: TGTGCCAGCAGCCCCACGGGAGGGAATCAGCCCCAGCATTTT. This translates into CASSPTGGNQPQHF.

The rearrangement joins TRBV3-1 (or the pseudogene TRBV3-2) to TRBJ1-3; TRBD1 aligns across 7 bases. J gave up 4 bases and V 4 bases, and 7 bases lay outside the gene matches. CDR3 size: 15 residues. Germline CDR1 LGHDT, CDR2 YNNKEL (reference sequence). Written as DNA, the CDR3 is TGTGCCAGCAGCCCCTTGACAGGGACCGGAAACACCATATATTTT. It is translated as CASSPLTGTGNTIYF.